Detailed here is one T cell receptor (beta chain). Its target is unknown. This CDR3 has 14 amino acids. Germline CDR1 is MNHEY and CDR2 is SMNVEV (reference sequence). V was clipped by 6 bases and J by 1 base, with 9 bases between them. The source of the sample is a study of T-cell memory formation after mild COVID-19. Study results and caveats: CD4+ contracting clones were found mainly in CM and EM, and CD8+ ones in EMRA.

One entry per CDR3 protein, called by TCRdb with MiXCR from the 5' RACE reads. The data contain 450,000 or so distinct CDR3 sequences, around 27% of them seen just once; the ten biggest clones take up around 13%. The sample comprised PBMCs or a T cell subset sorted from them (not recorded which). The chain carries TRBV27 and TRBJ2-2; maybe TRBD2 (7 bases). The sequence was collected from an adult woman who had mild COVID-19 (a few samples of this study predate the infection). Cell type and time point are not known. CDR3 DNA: TGTGCCAGCAGGGGGGGGCGGAACACCGGGGAGCTGTTTTTT. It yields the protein CASRGGRNTGELFF.